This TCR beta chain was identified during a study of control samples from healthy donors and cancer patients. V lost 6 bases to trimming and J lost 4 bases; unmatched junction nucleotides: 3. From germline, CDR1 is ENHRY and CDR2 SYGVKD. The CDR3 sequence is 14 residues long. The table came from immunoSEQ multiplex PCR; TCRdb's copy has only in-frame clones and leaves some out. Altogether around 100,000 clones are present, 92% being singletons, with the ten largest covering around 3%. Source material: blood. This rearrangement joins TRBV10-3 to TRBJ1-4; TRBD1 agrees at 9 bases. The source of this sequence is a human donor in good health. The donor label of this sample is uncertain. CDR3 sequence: CAIRGTGNNEKLFF. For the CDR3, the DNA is TGTGCCATCAGGGGGACAGGGAATAATGAAAAACTGTTTTTT.